This TCR beta chain appears in the sequencing data of a study of T-cell reconstitution after alpha-beta-depleted transplantation in children. Study observations and caveats: T-cell numbers and diversity, one year after transplant, stemmed largely from T cells that were newly produced. About two months after transplant, alpha-beta T cells reportedly came from several hundred expanded graft clones. From surviving recipient T cells and thymic progenitors came the high day-60 TCRbeta diversity observed in some patients.

Preparing the TCRbeta library involved the use of unique molecular identifiers. MiXCR, run by TCRdb on the PCR reads, gives a single entry per CDR3 protein. The sample holds approximately 300,000 distinct CDR3 sequences; about 9.5% are singletons and the top ten take 7% to 9.5%. Per the germline V gene, CDR1 is SGDLS and CDR2 is YYNGEE. V lost 1 base to trimming and J lost 4 bases; unmatched junction nucleotides: 6. The CDR3 length is 16 residues. In this sample, this clonotype turned up many times. As yet, its antigen is unknown. The input for sequencing was PBMCs, taken before TCRalphabeta/CD19-depleted stem cell transplant. This clonotype originated in a boy in the first two years of life with acute myeloid leukemia, due to receive a stem cell transplant. The chain links TRBV9 to TRBJ2-3; 10 bases fit TRBD2. CDR3 DNA: TGTGCCAGCAGCGTATCCCGAGCGGGAGGGCCAGATACGCAGTATTTT. Encoded protein: CASSVSRAGGPDTQYF.